This entry lists 7 T cell receptor beta chains sequenced from one sample in a study of post-analysis software for immune sequencing data. Study outcomes and limitations: The study found TRBV5-6, TRBV5-1 and TRBV20-1 among a few TRBV segments more frequent in patients than controls.

Every TCR beta cDNA library bore unique molecular identifiers. TCRdb reprocessed the PCR reads via MiXCR and lists one record per CDR3 protein. The sample holds hundreds of thousands of distinct CDR3 sequences, approximately 60% seen once. Antigen specificity for these receptors is unknown. Sequences were obtained from blood. The receptors were sampled from a girl aged 2 to 10 with multiple sclerosis.

The chain carries TRBV4-1 and TRBJ1-5; 9 positions match TRBD1. This CDR3 contains 17 residues. The trim removed 3 bases at V and 6 bases at J, leaving 12 bases unmatched. CDR1 and CDR2 from the germline V gene are MGHRA and YSYEKL. CDR3 DNA: TGCGCCAGCAGCCAGAGTTCGAAGGGACAGGGTGCTCAGCCCCAGCATTTT. It yields the protein CASSQSSKGQGAQPQHF.

With regard to this clonotype: This could be a read error, since a much larger clone is one nucleotide away. V and J are TRBV5-6 and TRBJ2-1, with TRBD2 matching 16 bases. TRBJ2-7 explains the end of the DNA better; the J call may be wrong. The germline CDR1 and CDR2 sequences are SGHDT and YYEEEE. This CDR3 spans 21 amino acids. CDR3 sequence (DNA): TGTGCCAGCAGCCCTCTTATCCCGGGACTAGCGGGAGGGCCGGTCGACCATGAGCAGTACTTC. Translation gives CASSPLIPGLAGGPVDHEQYF.

This clonotype was counted a single time. The chain carries TRBV10-3 and TRBJ1-5; tentatively, D is TRBD1 (5 bases). This CDR3 has 14 amino acids. Germline values: CDR1 ENHRY, CDR2 SYGVKD. Trimming took off 2 bases at V and 6 bases at J, with 11 bases between the two ends. CDR3 amino acids: CAISEPGGVQPQHF. In nucleotides, the CDR3 is TGTGCCATCAGTGAGCCCGGGGGTGTTCAGCCCCAGCATTTT.

The V and J genes are TRBV7-2 and TRBJ2-1; 7 bases line up with TRBD1. With 3 bases clipped from V and 9 bases from J, the junction kept 14 bases outside the gene matches. From germline, CDR1 is SGHTA and CDR2 FQGNSA. This CDR3 is built from 16 residues. Here the CDR3 DNA reads TGTGCCAGCAGCTTTTTCGGCATCGGCCGACAGGGTGAGCAGTTCTTC. Amino acids: CASSFFGIGRQGEQFF.

The chain carries TRBV6-5 and TRBJ2-3; maybe TRBD2 (6 bases). V was cut by 6 bases and J by 2 bases, with 12 bases left in between. The germline V gene encodes CDR1 MNHEY and CDR2 SVGAGI. This CDR3 has 14 residues. The CDR3 DNA sequence: TGTGCCAGCAGACGACCGGGGGTCACAGATACGCAGTATTTT. Amino acids: CASRRPGVTDTQYF.

The chain carries TRBV28 and TRBJ2-5; D remains unclear. Between the trimmed V and J ends, which lost 2 bases and 11 bases, there was a span of 9 bases. The CDR3 consists of 11 residues. In germline, CDR1 is MDHEN, CDR2 SYDVKM. The CDR3 spells CASSLGDMQYF. For the CDR3, the DNA is TGTGCCAGCAGTTTAGGCGATATGCAGTACTTC.

The genes are TRBV5-1 and TRBJ1-2; 7 nucleotides line up with TRBD1. Looked up from germline, CDR1 is SGHRS and CDR2 is YFSETQ. This CDR3 has 15 amino acids. J gave up 4 bases and V 4 bases, and 10 bases lay outside the gene matches. CDR3 bases: TGCGCCAGCAGCCCAAGACAGGGCGAGACCTATGGCTACACCTTC. Residues: CASSPRQGETYGYTF.